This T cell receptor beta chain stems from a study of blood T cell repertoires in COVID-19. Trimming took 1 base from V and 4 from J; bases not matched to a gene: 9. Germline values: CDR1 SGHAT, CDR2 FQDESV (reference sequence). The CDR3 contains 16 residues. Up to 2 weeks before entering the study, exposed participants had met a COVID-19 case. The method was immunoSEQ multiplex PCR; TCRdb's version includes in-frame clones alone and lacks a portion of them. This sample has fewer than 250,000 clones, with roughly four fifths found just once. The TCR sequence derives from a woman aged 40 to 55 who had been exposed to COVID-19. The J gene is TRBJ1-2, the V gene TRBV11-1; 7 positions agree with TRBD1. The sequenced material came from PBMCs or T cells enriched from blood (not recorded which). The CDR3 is CASSLGTGRGFYGYTF. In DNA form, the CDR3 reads TGTGCCAGCAGCTTAGGGACAGGACGGGGATTCTATGGCTACACCTTC. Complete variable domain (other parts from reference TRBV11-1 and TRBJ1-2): EAEVAQSPRYKITEKSQAVAFWCDPISGHATLYWYRQILGQGPELLVQFQDESVVDDSQLPKDRFSAERLKGVDSTLKIQPAELGDSAMYLCASSLGTGRGFYGYTFGSGTRLTVV.